The source of this TCR beta chain is a study of shared clonotypes between healthy human individuals. About this clone itself: Its target is unknown.

Only Caucasian adults living in Nashville, Tennessee made up the donor group. This CDR3 has 15 residues. Germline V gives CDR1 SGHAT, CDR2 FQNNGV. The V gene lost 0 bases and the J gene lost 4 bases, with 12 bases spanning the gap. Whole-study findings and limits: Collection of samples was limited to blood; tissue repertoires likely differ.

Sequencing used immunoSEQ multiplex PCR; TCRdb keeps in-frame clones, though not all of them. Of under 2.5 million clones in the sample, just under 95% are singletons; the top ten hold approximately 0.4%. This sequence joins TRBV11-2 and TRBJ2-5, with D perhaps TRBD1 or TRBD2 (5 bases each). This TCR was recovered from a man younger than 35 in good health. Some clones in this sample may be carry-over from other donors' samples. The sequencing sample was made of naive CD4+ T cells from PBMCs. Subset described: CD45RA+ positively selected. CDR3 bases: TGTGCCAGCAGCTTAGACACAGGAGGAGGAGAGACCCAGTACTTC. Encoded protein: CASSLDTGGGETQYF.